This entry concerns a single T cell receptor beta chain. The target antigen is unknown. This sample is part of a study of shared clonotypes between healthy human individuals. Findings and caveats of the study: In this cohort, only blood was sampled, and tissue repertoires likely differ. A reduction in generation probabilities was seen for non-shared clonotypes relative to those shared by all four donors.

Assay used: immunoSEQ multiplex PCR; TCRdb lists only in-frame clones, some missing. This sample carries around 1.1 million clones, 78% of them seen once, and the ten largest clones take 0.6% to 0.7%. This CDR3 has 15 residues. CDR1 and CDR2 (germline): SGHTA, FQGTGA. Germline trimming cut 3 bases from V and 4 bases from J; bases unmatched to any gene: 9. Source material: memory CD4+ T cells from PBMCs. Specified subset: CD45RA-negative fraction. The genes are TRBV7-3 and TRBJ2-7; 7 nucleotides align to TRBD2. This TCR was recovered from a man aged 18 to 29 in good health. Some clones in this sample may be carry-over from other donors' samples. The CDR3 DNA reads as TGTGCCAGCAGCTTGAGGACCGGGACTAAATACGAGCAGTACTTC. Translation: CASSLRTGTKYEQYF.